Following are 31 T cell receptor beta chains from one sample sequenced in a study of T cells in Graves' hyperthyroidism and ophthalmopathy. Researchers amplified the TCR beta CDR3 regions from RNA transcripts. TCR CDR3 regions were first amplified by RT-PCR with HTBI primers. TCRdb re-derived calls from the multiplex PCR reads in MiXCR, one entry per CDR3 protein. The repertoire holds 450,000 to 650,000 distinct CDR3 sequences, with less than 25% as singletons. The sample was blood. The receptors shown here come from a man aged 18 to 35 with Graves' hyperthyroidism.

This clonotype was counted ten times or more. The V gene is TRBV6-4, the J gene TRBJ1-2, with D tentatively TRBD1 (6 bases). CDR3 length: 17 residues. CDR1 is MRHNA and CDR2 is SNTAGT in the germline V gene. V lost 5 bases and J lost 6, with 25 bases in between. CDR3: CASSPEITGQGKNGYTF. DNA of the CDR3: TGTGCCAGCAGTCCCGAAATAACAGGGCAGGGTAAAAATGGCTACACCTTC.

This chain joins TRBV27 and TRBJ2-7, with 9 positions matching TRBD1. Germline CDR1 MNHEY, CDR2 SMNVEV (reference sequence). The CDR3 is 16 residues long. The V and J ends lost 5 bases and 1 base, in that order; junction bases with no gene match: 9. In DNA, the CDR3 is TGTGCCAGCAGTCAGGCAACAGGGGGCCTTTCCTACGAGCAGTACTTC. It yields the protein CASSQATGGLSYEQYF.

V and J are TRBV28 and TRBJ2-7; D gene uncertain. Between the trimmed V and J ends, which lost 4 bases and 2 bases, there was a span of 6 bases. CDR1 MDHEN and CDR2 SYDVKM come from the germline V gene. The CDR3 extends over 12 amino acids. In nucleotides, the CDR3 is TGTGCCAGCAGTTACACGACCTACGAGCAGTACTTC. Translating gives CASSYTTYEQYF.

This clonotype showed up just once. The chain uses TRBV11-2 and TRBJ2-4; 9 nucleotides line up with TRBD2. This CDR3 has 14 amino acids. CDR1 SGHAT and CDR2 FQNNGV come from the germline V gene. The V and J ends lost 5 bases and 8 bases, in that order; junction bases with no gene match: 7. CDR3 loop: CASSAVAGVDIQYF. Here the CDR3 DNA reads TGTGCCAGCAGCGCCGTAGCGGGGGTAGACATTCAGTACTTC.

There are many counts of this clonotype. The chain has TRBV6-1 and TRBJ2-5; 9 nucleotides line up with TRBD1. The length of the CDR3 is 15 residues. Losses at the gene ends were 7 bases for V and 7 bases for J; bases not matched to a gene: 13. Germline assignment: CDR1 MNHNS and CDR2 SASEGT. This CDR3 reads CASISRRDRAGTQYF. CDR3 coding DNA: TGTGCCAGCATCTCTCGGCGGGACAGGGCTGGGACCCAGTACTTC.

This clonotype has a count of ten or more. This chain links TRBV7-2 with TRBJ1-2; D gene uncertain. The CDR3 has 15 residues. V was shortened by 0 bases and J by 0 bases, with 8 bases between the two germline ends. Germline V gene sequence: CDR1 SGHTA, CDR2 FQGNSA. As DNA, the CDR3 is TGTGCCAGCAGCTTAGCCCCAGGACCTAACTATGGCTACACCTTC. It codes for CASSLAPGPNYGYTF.

The V and J genes are TRBV30 and TRBJ1-2; 9 bases align to TRBD1. V shed 5 bases, J shed 3 bases, and the junction held 7 bases outside the gene matches. Germline loops: CDR1 GTSNPN, CDR2 SVGIG (reference sequence). The CDR3 runs 14 residues. CDR3 amino acids: CAWATGGRYYGYTF. The CDR3 region has the DNA TGTGCCTGGGCTACAGGGGGCAGATACTATGGCTACACCTTC.

Regarding this clonotype: It is likely a read error, because the conserved phenylalanine at the end of the CDR3 is missing. The chain is built from TRBV11-2 and TRBJ2-7; the D is unclear. V gave up 6 bases and J gave up 2 bases, with 23 bases separating them. The CDR3 is 17 residues long. The germline CDR1 and CDR2 sequences are SGHAT and FQNNGV. This CDR3 is CASSDPASRPRTYEQYL. The CDR3 region has the DNA TGTGCCAGCAGTGACCCGGCATCTCGACCAAGGACCTACGAGCAGTACCTC.

This clonotype was counted many times. The J gene is TRBJ2-7, the V gene TRBV4-1; weak D call: TRBD1 (5 bases). CDR1 MGHRA and CDR2 YSYEKL come from the germline V gene. The CDR3 length is 15 residues. Trimming pared 1 base from V and 2 bases from J, leaving 12 bases between. DNA of the CDR3: TGCGCCAGCAGCCAAGGGGTTGACAGACCCTACGAGCAGTACTTC. Its translation is CASSQGVDRPYEQYF.

Many counts were recorded for this clonotype. The gene calls are TRBV7-9 and TRBJ2-7; TRBD1 agrees at 11 bases. Germline-derived CDR1 and CDR2 are SEHNR and FQNEAQ (reference sequence). The CDR3 contains 15 residues. Unmatched junction bases numbered 6, after V lost 5 bases and J lost 3 bases. The CDR3 reads CASSHGGTGGYEQYF. CDR3 nucleotides: TGTGCCAGCAGCCACGGGGGGACAGGGGGCTACGAGCAGTACTTC.

This clonotype was detected many times. The chain uses TRBV12-3 or TRBV12-4 and TRBJ2-7, with D perhaps given as TRBD1 or TRBD2 (6 bases each). CDR3 length: 16 amino acids. Trimming stripped 3 bases from V and 2 bases from J, with 17 bases between. The CDR3 protein is CASSFRHREVTYEQYF. DNA of the CDR3: TGTGCCAGCAGTTTCCGACACAGGGAGGTTACCTACGAGCAGTACTTC.

This clonotype came up many times. The junction shows a germline mismatch at one end, possibly a read error. The V gene is TRBV28, the J gene TRBJ2-7; a possible D gene is TRBD2 (6 bases). The CDR3 is 14 amino acids. CDR1 is MDHEN, CDR2 SYDVKM, per germline. The CDR3 is CASSLYPQSGAQYF. The DNA of the CDR3 is TGTGCCAGCAGCTTATACCCCCAATCGGGAGCTCAGTACTTC. The full variable domain, with the rest looked up from reference TRBV28 and TRBJ2-7, is DVKVTQSSRYLVKRTGEKVFLECVQDMDHENMFWYRQDPGLGLRLIYFSYDVKMKEKGDIPEGYSVSREKKERFSLILESASTNQTSMYLCASSLYPQSGAQYFGPGTRLTVT.

This clonotype has at least ten counts. The chain has TRBV5-1 and TRBJ1-1, with D possibly matching TRBD1 (6 bases). CDR1 is SGHRS, CDR2 YFSETQ, per germline. The V end was cut by 4 bases, the J end by 5 bases, with 12 bases between. This CDR3 has 13 residues. In nucleotides, the CDR3 is TGCGCCAGCAGCATAACAGGGCGAACTGAAGCTTTCTTT. As protein: CASSITGRTEAFF.

The sample holds many counts of this clonotype. The chain uses TRBV29-1 and TRBJ2-5; 7 bases agree with TRBD2. Germline V gene sequence: CDR1 SQVTM, CDR2 ANQGSEA. V was clipped by 5 bases and J by 5 bases; unmatched bases: 5. The CDR3 loop spans 12 amino acids. The CDR3 sequence is CSVHGRYETQYF. CDR3 coding DNA: TGCAGCGTTCACGGGAGGTATGAGACCCAGTACTTC.

This clonotype has at least ten counts. The V and J genes are TRBV12-3 or TRBV12-4 and TRBJ2-7, with TRBD1 identical over 8 bases. Unmatched junction bases numbered 6, after V lost 5 bases and J lost 3 bases. The CDR3 length is 14 residues. The CDR3 coding sequence is TGTGCCAGCAGTGGACAGGGAAGGGGCTACGAGCAGTACTTC. It specifies CASSGQGRGYEQYF.

This clonotype showed up many times. The V call is TRBV29-1, the J call TRBJ1-2; 7 bases match TRBD1. The CDR3 has 11 residues. V dropped 6 bases and J dropped 8; count of bases not matched to a gene: 6. CDR1 is SQVTM and CDR2 is ANQGSEA in the germline V gene. CDR3 sequence reads: CSVTGAEGYTF. The CDR3 DNA reads as TGCAGCGTCACAGGGGCGGAAGGCTACACCTTC.

The chain carries TRBV30 and TRBJ2-7, with 7 nucleotides matching TRBD2. This CDR3 is 12 amino acids long. J lost 4 bases, V lost 2 bases, and 2 bases had no gene match. Looked up from germline, CDR1 is GTSNPN and CDR2 is SVGIG (reference sequence). CDR3 coding DNA: TGTGCCTGGAGTAGTAGCGGGTACGAGCAGTACGTC. Its translation: CAWSSSGYEQYV.

The V gene is TRBV6-1, the J gene TRBJ1-6; D gene uncertain. Trimming left V 3 bases short and J 7 bases short, with 13 bases between. The CDR3 is made up of 15 amino acids. Germline CDR1 reads MNHNS; CDR2 reads SASEGT. DNA for the CDR3: TGTGCCAGCAGTGAGGCTTCGCCAAGGAATTCACCCCTCCACTTT. Its translation: CASSEASPRNSPLHF.

This clonotype was recorded many times. The chain links TRBV12-3 or TRBV12-4 to TRBJ1-2; 8 bases fit TRBD1. The CDR3 runs 14 residues. V shed 6 bases and J 7 bases; nucleotides not matched to a gene: 10. The DNA of the CDR3 is TGTGCCAGCAGCCGTGGTACAGGGGGAAGTGGCTACACCTTC. This gives the protein CASSRGTGGSGYTF.

This clonotype came up a few times. The rearrangement links TRBV18 to TRBJ1-1; 11 bases line up with TRBD1. CDR1 and CDR2 (germline): KGHSH, LQKENI. The CDR3 extends over 13 amino acids. V gave up 3 bases and J gave up 8 bases; unmatched junction bases: 2. Written as DNA, the CDR3 is TGTGCCAGCTCACCGGACAGGGGGCTGGAAGCTTTCTTT. Encoded protein: CASSPDRGLEAFF.

Comments on this clonotype: A read error is possible here, since a much larger clone lies one base away. The chain combines TRBV5-6 with TRBJ1-5; D call uncertain. Germline V gives CDR1 SGHDT, CDR2 YYEEEE. The length of the CDR3 is 15 residues. CDR3 nucleotides: TGTGCCAGCAGCTCCAGTGACCGGCCCAATCAGCCCCAGCAGTTT. Translated: CASSSSDRPNQPQQF.

The rearrangement uses TRBV28 and TRBJ2-7; 7 bases are shared with TRBD2. Unmatched junction bases numbered 13, after V lost 8 bases and J lost 6 bases. The CDR3 is 14 amino acids. CDR1 is MDHEN, CDR2 SYDVKM, per germline. CDR3 region: CASEGTGGGSEQYF. CDR3 in DNA: TGTGCCAGCGAAGGGACGGGAGGAGGATCCGAGCAGTACTTC. The whole variable domain, remainder taken from reference TRBV28 and TRBJ2-7, is DVKVTQSSRYLVKRTGEKVFLECVQDMDHENMFWYRQDPGLGLRLIYFSYDVKMKEKGDIPEGYSVSREKKERFSLILESASTNQTSMYLCASEGTGGGSEQYFGPGTRLTVT.

This clonotype was recorded at least ten times. This rearrangement joins TRBV11-3 to TRBJ1-4; D not resolved. The germline V and J ends were trimmed by 5 bases and 7 bases, with 8 bases remaining between them. CDR1 and CDR2 from the germline V gene are SGHNT and YENEEA. The CDR3 runs 12 residues. CDR3 region: CASSQDGEKLFF. DNA of the CDR3: TGTGCCAGCAGCCAAGACGGTGAAAAACTGTTTTTT.

Ten or more counts support this clonotype. The gene calls are TRBV7-9 and TRBJ2-5; D remains unclear. The CDR3 covers 15 residues. Trimming shortened V by 0 bases and J by 1 base, and 9 bases separated the two germline ends. Germline CDR1 SEHNR, CDR2 FQNEAQ (reference sequence). CDR3 bases: TGTGCCAGCAGCTTAGCGCTAGACCCCCAAGAGACCCAGTACTTC. This codes for CASSLALDPQETQYF. Full variable domain (outside the CDR3, taken from reference TRBV7-9 and TRBJ2-5): DTGVSQNPRHKITKRGQNVTFRCDPISEHNRLYWYRQTLGQGPEFLTYFQNEAQLEKSRLLSDRFSAERPKGSFSTLEIQRTEQGDSAMYLCASSLALDPQETQYFGPGTRLLVL.

This clonotype turned up a few times. The rearrangement uses TRBV28 and TRBJ2-7, with D perhaps TRBD2 (7 bases). Germline CDR1 reads MDHEN; CDR2 reads SYDVKM. This CDR3 is 13 amino acids long. V shed 5 bases and J shed 3 bases, with 11 bases lying between them. The CDR3 reads CASSRGGRYEQYF. CDR3 sequence (DNA): TGTGCCAGCAGTAGGGGGGGCCGCTACGAGCAGTACTTC.

This clonotype was counted only a few times. The chain combines TRBV11-1 with TRBJ2-5, with 8 bases lining up with TRBD2. The germline V gene encodes CDR1 SGHAT and CDR2 FQDESV (reference sequence). J lost 0 bases, V lost 1 base, and 7 bases had no gene match. This CDR3 has 17 amino acids. DNA for the CDR3: TGTGCCAGCAGCTTAGGAGGCAGCGGGGGTAACCAAGAGACCCAGTACTTC. Protein sequence: CASSLGGSGGNQETQYF.

Ten or more counts support this clonotype. V usage is TRBV11-2 and J usage is TRBJ1-1; D is undetermined. The CDR3 runs to 16 residues. CDR1 SGHAT and CDR2 FQNNGV come from the germline V gene. The ends were cut back, 2 bases at V and 0 bases at J, with 13 bases in the middle. CDR3 in DNA: TGTGCCAGCAGCTTATTGTTAGCTTCTATGAACACTGAAGCTTTCTTT. This gives the protein CASSLLLASMNTEAFF.

The chain couples TRBV18 to TRBJ1-2; the D gene is possibly TRBD1 (5 bases). From germline, CDR1 is KGHSH and CDR2 LQKENI. This CDR3 region has 14 residues. Trimming took 6 bases from V and 4 from J, leaving 15 bases between them. The CDR3 is CASSPQGTVYGYTF. DNA of the CDR3: TGTGCCAGCTCCCCGCAGGGCACCGTCTATGGCTACACCTTC.

This clonotype was found many times. The gene calls are TRBV2 and TRBJ1-1; TRBD1 might be the D (6 bases). The CDR3 runs 13 residues. CDR1 and CDR2 from the germline V gene are SNHLY and FYNNEI. V lost 6 bases and J 4 bases, leaving 12 bases between the germline ends. The CDR3 DNA is TGTGCCAGCAGACTAGGACAGTTCACTGAAGCTTTCTTT. This codes for CASRLGQFTEAFF. The whole variable domain, filled in from reference TRBV2 and TRBJ1-1, reads EPEVTQTPSHQVTQMGQEVILRCVPISNHLYFYWYRQILGQKVEFLVSFYNNEISEKSEIFDDQFSVERPDGSNFTLKIRSTKLEDSAMYFCASRLGQFTEAFFGQGTRLTVV.

This clonotype was detected only a few times. The CDR3, as DNA: TGCGCCAGCAGCGAGGGACGGACCTTGAACACTGAAGCTTTCTTT. It is translated as CASSEGRTLNTEAFF. The V and J genes are TRBV5-1 and TRBJ1-1; tentatively, D is TRBD1 (5 bases). Trimming shortened V by 4 bases and J by 0 bases, and 13 bases separated the two germline ends. Germline-derived CDR1 and CDR2 are SGHRS and YFSETQ. CDR3 length equals 15 residues.

In this sample, this clonotype turned up many times. The chain carries TRBV4-1 and TRBJ2-7; no clear D. The V and J ends lost 0 bases and 3 bases respectively, with 15 bases between them. Germline V gene sequence: CDR1 MGHRA, CDR2 YSYEKL. The CDR3 totals 16 residues. The CDR3: CASSQDFRTVFYEQYF. CDR3 DNA sequence: TGCGCCAGCAGCCAAGATTTTCGCACGGTCTTCTACGAGCAGTACTTC.